The 28 T cell receptor beta chains reported below all come from one sample, sequenced in a study of read filtering for tumor transcriptome and immune sequencing. Molecular barcoded adaptors covering alpha/delta and beta/gamma chains were used on roughly 400 ng RNA. TCRdb independently ran MiXCR on the reads; one entry per CDR3 protein. Here the sample spans 65,000 or so distinct CDR3 sequences, roughly a fifth being singletons. Input material: a population of CD138-negative cells sorted from bone marrow. Receptors originate from a donor at least 40 years old with multiple myeloma.

This clonotype was found many times. The chain combines TRBV29-1 with TRBJ2-7; 11 bases are a match to TRBD1. This CDR3 comprises 16 residues. V lost 1 base, J lost 0 bases, and 5 bases stayed unmatched. Germline V gives CDR1 SQVTM, CDR2 ANQGSEA. In DNA form, the CDR3 reads TGCAGCGTTGAAGGTCTCGGGACAGGGGGCTCCTACGAGCAGTACTTC. This translates into CSVEGLGTGGSYEQYF.

This clonotype was picked up many times. V and J are TRBV20-1 and TRBJ1-1; 7 bases are a match to TRBD1. The germline V gene encodes CDR1 DFQATT and CDR2 SNEGSKA (reference sequence). Unmatched junction bases numbered 4, after V lost 2 bases and J lost 1 base. This CDR3 spans 14 amino acids. CDR3 in amino acids: CSARKEGANTEAFF. The CDR3 nucleotides are TGCAGTGCTAGAAAGGAGGGGGCGAACACTGAAGCTTTCTTT.

In its sample, this clonotype is medium-sized (0.01 to 0.1%). This sequence joins TRBV7-9 and TRBJ2-1, with D tentatively TRBD1 (5 bases). V lost 6 bases and J lost 16, with 22 bases in between. Per the germline V gene, CDR1 is SEHNR and CDR2 is FQNEAQ (reference sequence). The CDR3 spans 13 residues. The CDR3 protein is CASRPNDSLKKFF. In DNA form, the CDR3 reads TGTGCCAGCAGGCCTAACGACAGTTTGAAGAAATTCTTC.

This clonotype was recorded many times. V usage is TRBV27 and J usage is TRBJ1-1, with a weak D call TRBD1 (6 bases). V lost 6 bases to trimming and J lost 0 bases, with 8 bases between them. Germline V lookup: CDR1 MNHEY, CDR2 SMNVEV (reference sequence). The CDR3 is 13 residues long. CDR3 sequence: CASRDSMNTEAFF. The DNA of the CDR3 is TGTGCCAGCAGGGACAGCATGAACACTGAAGCTTTCTTT.

A word on this clonotype: This clone may be a read error of a much larger clone one base away. The chain uses TRBV5-1 and TRBJ2-1, with TRBD2 matching over 10 bases. The CDR3 length is 13 residues. From germline, CDR1 is SGHRS and CDR2 YFSETQ. The CDR3 loop is CVSSVSGRLEQFF. The DNA for the CDR3 is TGCGTCAGCAGCGTTAGCGGGAGGCTTGAGCAGTTCTTC.

This clonotype has at least ten counts. The chain has TRBV15 and TRBJ2-1; no definite D call. The CDR3 has 11 amino acids. Trimming removed 3 bases at V and 7 bases at J, with 4 bases between. Germline loops: CDR1 LNHNV, CDR2 YYDKDF (reference sequence). The CDR3: CATSSLNEQFF. The CDR3 bases are TGTGCCACCAGCAGTCTTAATGAGCAGTTCTTC.

In its sample, this clonotype was seen many times. This sequence joins TRBV7-9 and TRBJ2-3; D gene uncertain. CDR3 size: 11 residues. Germline V CDR1 and CDR2: SEHNR, FQNEAQ (reference sequence). Trimming pared 8 bases from V and 4 bases from J, leaving 7 bases between. CDR3 region: CASVQADTQYF. CDR3 nucleotide sequence: TGTGCCAGCGTCCAAGCAGATACGCAGTATTTT.

The count of this clonotype is one. A far larger clone is only one base removed, so a read error is likely. Since the CDR3 does not end with the conserved phenylalanine or tryptophan, this likely comes from a read error. The chain is built from TRBV7-2 and TRBJ2-6, with D unresolved. This CDR3 has 13 amino acids. Trimming shortened V by 3 bases and J by 0 bases, and 0 bases separated the two germline ends. Germline V gene lookup returns CDR1 SGHTA and CDR2 FQGNSA. The CDR3 DNA is TGTGCCAGCAGCTTCTCTGGGGCCAACGTCCTGACTTCC. Amino acid sequence: CASSFSGANVLTS.

This clonotype was counted a few times. A much bigger clone sits one base away, suggesting this may be a read error. The gene calls are TRBV5-1 and TRBJ1-1, with D maybe TRBD1 (5 bases). V was trimmed by 5 bases and J by 1 base, leaving 15 bases between them. This CDR3 spans 15 amino acids. CDR1 SGHRS and CDR2 YFSETQ come from the germline V gene. Here the CDR3 DNA reads TGCGCCAGCAGACGGGACGAGGCTCAGAACACTGAAGCTTTCTTT. This sequence encodes CASRRDEAQNTEAFF.

On this clonotype: A read error is likely here: a far larger clone is one base away. The chain joins TRBV7-2 to TRBJ2-5, with D perhaps TRBD1 or TRBD2 (5 bases each). CDR1 and CDR2 (germline): SGHTA, FQGNSA. The CDR3 is 14 amino acids. CDR3 nucleotides: TGTGCCAGCAGAGGGGACGGATACCAAGAGACCCGGTACTTC. It encodes CASRGDGYQETRYF.

This clonotype was detected many times. The CDR3 DNA reads as TGCAGCGTTCCCAGGCTGGGAAGCAATGAGCAGTTCTTC. Its protein product is CSVPRLGSNEQFF. V usage is TRBV29-1 and J usage is TRBJ2-1; no clear D gene. CDR1 is SQVTM and CDR2 is ANQGSEA in the germline V gene. The CDR3 consists of 13 residues. V was cut by 5 bases and J by 6 bases, with 14 bases left in between.

This clonotype has a count of ten or more. The chain has TRBV28 and TRBJ2-7, with 8 bases identical to TRBD2. J lost 3 bases, V lost 5 bases, and 9 bases had no gene match. The germline V gene encodes CDR1 MDHEN and CDR2 SYDVKM. This CDR3 has 15 amino acids. The CDR3 protein is CASSPSLAGGYEQYF. For the CDR3, the DNA is TGTGCCAGCAGTCCGAGCCTAGCGGGTGGCTACGAGCAGTACTTC. Together with reference TRBV28 and TRBJ2-7, the CDR3 gives the full variable domain: DVKVTQSSRYLVKRTGEKVFLECVQDMDHENMFWYRQDPGLGLRLIYFSYDVKMKEKGDIPEGYSVSREKKERFSLILESASTNQTSMYLCASSPSLAGGYEQYFGPGTRLTVT.

As concerns this clonotype: Being one base from a much bigger clone, this may be a read error. V usage is TRBV7-9 and J usage is TRBJ2-2; 7 bases map to TRBD2. This CDR3 contains 14 residues. Germline values: CDR1 SEHNR, CDR2 FQNEAQ (reference sequence). CDR3 in amino acids: CACSFAGVTGELFF. DNA of the CDR3: TGTGCCTGCAGCTTCGCGGGGGTAACCGGGGAGCTGTTTTTT.

Ten or more counts support this clonotype. The chain carries TRBV7-9 and TRBJ2-3; TRBD1 or TRBD2 may be the D gene (6 bases each). CDR1 and CDR2 (germline): SEHNR, FQNEAQ (reference sequence). Trimming took 4 bases from V and 2 from J, leaving 19 bases between them. The CDR3 has 17 amino acids. This chain's CDR3 is CASSWSQGTEATDTQYF. Here the CDR3 DNA reads TGTGCCAGCAGCTGGAGCCAGGGGACTGAAGCCACAGATACGCAGTATTTT.

This clonotype was detected ten times or more. This chain joins TRBV20-1 and TRBJ2-5; D is possibly TRBD2 (6 bases). The CDR3 contains 13 residues. Germline CDR1 is DFQATT and CDR2 is SNEGSKA (reference sequence). CDR3 sequence (DNA): TGCAGCTCCCCGGAGGGGATCCAAGAGACCCAGTACTTC. The encoded protein is CSSPEGIQETQYF.

In this sample, this clonotype turned up many times. The germline gene is not matched at one end of the junction; a read error may be the cause. V gene TRBV6-2 or TRBV6-3 combines with J gene TRBJ2-7, with D tentatively TRBD2 (5 bases). This CDR3 contains 11 residues. Germline assignment: CDR1 MNHEY and CDR2 SVGEGT. The chain's CDR3 is CASSHSGEQYF. The CDR3 nucleotides read TGTGCCAGCAGTCACTCGGGGGAGCAGTACTTC.

This clonotype was detected many times. V gene TRBV20-1 combines with J gene TRBJ1-5; D call uncertain. This CDR3 contains 14 residues. Germline-derived CDR1 and CDR2 are DFQATT and SNEGSKA (reference sequence). Trimming stripped 4 bases from V and 2 bases from J, with 12 bases between. The CDR3 DNA reads TGCAGTGCTACTGAACTGACGGGCAATCAGCCCCAGCATTTT. This codes for CSATELTGNQPQHF.

A remark on this clonotype: Germline and junction disagree at one end, which may indicate a read error. The chain uses TRBV5-5 and TRBJ2-3, with a weak D call TRBD1 (5 bases). CDR3 length: 16 amino acids. Per germline, CDR1 SGHKS and CDR2 YYEKEE (reference sequence). This CDR3 is CAGSLDVQGATDTQYF. As DNA, the CDR3 is TGTGCCGGCAGCTTGGACGTCCAGGGTGCGACAGATACGCAGTATTTT. Variable domain in full (rest from reference TRBV5-5 and TRBJ2-3): DAGVTQSPTHLIKTRGQQVTLRCSPISGHKSVSWYQQVLGQGPQFIFQYYEKEERGRGNFPDRFSARQFPNYSSELNVNALLLGDSALYLCAGSLDVQGATDTQYFGPGTRLTVL.

At least ten counts were recorded for this clonotype. An end of the junction does not agree with germline; a read error may underlie this. The chain joins TRBV3-1 to TRBJ1-1; 11 bases agree with TRBD1. CDR3 size: 12 residues. CDR1 is LGHDT, CDR2 YNNKEL, per germline (reference sequence). CDR3 in amino acids: CAGRDRGTEAFF. CDR3 bases: TGTGCCGGCAGGGACAGGGGGACTGAAGCTTTCTTT.

This clonotype showed up many times. The chain is built from TRBV7-8 and TRBJ2-2, with 10 bases aligning to TRBD2. The CDR3 runs 17 residues. Germline values: CDR1 SGHVS, CDR2 FQNEAQ. V lost 2 bases to trimming and J lost 5 bases; unmatched junction nucleotides: 8. Here the CDR3 reads CASSLRAGGPITGELFF. For the CDR3, the DNA is TGTGCCAGCAGCTTACGAGCGGGGGGGCCCATTACCGGGGAGCTGTTTTTT. The full variable domain, completed using reference TRBV7-8 and TRBJ2-2, is GAGVSQSPRYKVAKRGQDVALRCDPISGHVSLFWYQQALGQGPEFLTYFQNEAQLDKSGLPSDRFFAERPEGSVSTLKIQRTQQEDSAVYLCASSLRAGGPITGELFFGEGSRLTVL.

This clonotype appeared many times. Given a much more abundant clone one base away, this may be a read error. This chain joins TRBV10-1 and TRBJ2-2; 9 bases match TRBD2. Per germline, CDR1 WNHNN and CDR2 SYGVQD (reference sequence). The CDR3 totals 14 residues. DNA for the CDR3: TGCGCCAGCCCCAGCGGGAGGAACACCGGGGAGCTGCTTTTT. Its translation is CASPSGRNTGELLF.

In this sample, this clonotype turned up many times. The rearrangement links TRBV7-9 to TRBJ1-1, with TRBD1 as a possible D gene (6 bases). CDR3 length: 14 residues. CDR1 is SEHNR, CDR2 FQNEAQ, per germline (reference sequence). With 5 bases removed from V and 3 bases from J, the gap between germline ends came to 13 bases. For the CDR3, the DNA is TGTGCCAGCAGCCGAATACAGGGTCACACTGAAGCTTTCTTT. The encoded protein is CASSRIQGHTEAFF.

On this clonotype itself: A read error may be the cause here, since a much bigger clone is one base away. The V gene is TRBV6-6, the J gene TRBJ1-5; no definite D call. Trimming cost V 10 bases and J 3 bases, with 10 bases left between them. Germline CDR1 reads MNHNY; CDR2 reads SVGAGI (reference sequence). The CDR3 runs to 12 residues. The CDR3 sequence: CATAGPNQPQHF. The CDR3 DNA reads TGTGCCACCGCAGGACCCAATCAGCCCCAGCATTTT.

The count of this clonotype is one. Germline and junction disagree at one end, which may indicate a read error. The rearrangement joins TRBV7-3 to TRBJ2-3, with D perhaps TRBD1 or TRBD2 (5 bases each). Germline assignment: CDR1 SGHTA and CDR2 FQGTGA. The CDR3 runs to 16 residues. The CDR3 is CASSLIAGSNTDTQYF. CDR3 sequence (DNA): TGTGCCAGCAGCTTAATAGCAGGGAGTAACACAGATACGCAGTACTTT.

This clonotype was recorded many times. The chain couples TRBV27 to TRBJ2-2, with 11 bases fitting TRBD2. This CDR3 spans 17 amino acids. Trimming took 6 bases from V and 6 from J; bases not matched to a gene: 12. Germline V CDR1 and CDR2: MNHEY, SMNVEV (reference sequence). The CDR3 reads CASSYTSGRGTAGELFF. Here the CDR3 DNA reads TGTGCCAGCAGCTACACTAGCGGGAGAGGAACCGCCGGGGAGCTGTTTTTT.

At least ten counts were recorded for this clonotype. The rearrangement links TRBV4-1 to TRBJ2-7, with D unclear. Trimming removed 1 base from V and 4 bases from J, with 14 bases in between. Germline lookup yields CDR1 MGHRA and CDR2 YSYEKL. The CDR3 has 15 amino acids. The CDR3 region is CASSQAHDIKYEQYF. The CDR3, as DNA: TGCGCCAGCAGCCAAGCCCATGACATAAAATACGAGCAGTACTTC.

This clonotype was seen a handful of times. The chain carries TRBV20-1 and TRBJ2-7; D is ambiguous. V gave up 2 bases and J gave up 4 bases, with 18 bases separating them. The CDR3 runs to 15 residues. Germline values: CDR1 DFQATT, CDR2 SNEGSKA (reference sequence). CDR3 amino acids: CSARQRPSLGYEQYF. DNA for the CDR3: TGCAGTGCTAGACAAAGACCCTCCCTGGGATACGAGCAGTACTTC.

The sample holds many counts of this clonotype. CDR3 coding DNA: TGTGCCAGTAGGCAGACAGGGGGCCTCAATCAGCCCCAGCATTTT. Its protein product is CASRQTGGLNQPQHF. The chain links TRBV19 to TRBJ1-5; TRBD1 matches 10 bases. V shed 6 bases and J 3 bases; nucleotides not matched to a gene: 5. The CDR3 consists of 15 residues. Germline V CDR1 and CDR2: LNHDA, SQIVND (reference sequence).